The clone carrying this T cell receptor (beta chain) was picked up a small number of times. Its antigen is not identified. The sample belongs to a study of T cell repertoires in cytomegalovirus infection. Overall study context: CMV epitopes, recently identified HLA-C-restricted and well-studied HLA-B-restricted, were used. Public signatures in TCR beta pointed to CMV infection and matching HLA type. Study findings and constraints: Summed public TCR beta family frequency identified CMV carriers bearing the relevant HLA.

MiXCR was run by TCRdb on the reads, yielding one entry per CDR3 protein. The sample has over 100,000 distinct CDR3 sequences, roughly 30% seen once. This sample comprised CD8+ T cells from cultured PBMCs, obtained from culture after CMV antigen stimulation. This TCR came from a human donor in good health (CMV status not recorded). Some clones in this sample may be carry-over from other donors' samples.

The CDR3 bases are TGTGCCAGCGTGACAGGAACCTCTGGAAACACCATATATTTT. Translating gives CASVTGTSGNTIYF. The chain uses TRBV7-9 and TRBJ1-3, with D tentatively TRBD1 (6 bases). This CDR3 is 14 amino acids long. Trimming left V 8 bases short and J 0 bases short, with 11 bases between. Looked up from germline, CDR1 is SEHNR and CDR2 is FQNEAQ (reference sequence).